This TCR beta chain emerged from a study of shared clonotypes between healthy human individuals. The naive CD8 fraction comprised CD45RO-negative cells positively selected for CCR7 and excluded terminally differentiated effector memory CD45RA+ cells. The germline gives CDR1 SEHNR, CDR2 FQNEAQ (reference sequence). The CDR3 is 15 residues long. V gave up 0 bases and J gave up 6 bases; unmatched junction bases: 5. Notes on the study in general: Tissue TCR repertoires likely differ from these blood-only repertoires.

A remark on this clone: Its antigen is unidentified.

The authors' processing: For the immunoSEQ data, sequences were junction-only without quality scores, so filtering differed. Generated by immunoSEQ multiplex PCR, the TCRdb table keeps only in-frame clones and is missing some. V, J and clone size are taken as reported in that table, and D and trimming were inferred from the DNA itself. Among about 2 million clones listed, over 85% were seen once. This rearrangement joins TRBV7-9 to TRBJ1-2; 9 bases line up with TRBD1. The sequence derives from a man between 18 and 35 years old in good health. Sequenced: naive CD8+ T cells sorted from blood. CDR3 DNA: TGTGCCAGCAGCTTAGCCCGAACAGGGGGCGATGGCTACACCTTC. As protein: CASSLARTGGDGYTF.